One and the same sample provided the 10 T cell receptor beta chains below, sequenced in a study of T cells in Graves' hyperthyroidism and ophthalmopathy. RNA transcripts provided the source from which TCR beta CDR3 regions were amplified. The HTBI primer set was used in a first-round RT-PCR of the TCR CDR3. One entry per CDR3 protein, called by TCRdb with MiXCR from the multiplex PCR reads. Counted here are approximately 630,000 distinct CDR3 sequences, around 16% occurring once; the ten biggest clones make up around 4%. Material: blood. These receptor sequences come from a woman aged 25 to 39 with Graves' hyperthyroidism.

V and J are TRBV19 and TRBJ2-1; D is ambiguous. The CDR3 extends over 15 amino acids. V shed 1 base and J shed 4 bases, with 11 bases lying between them. Looked up from germline, CDR1 is LNHDA and CDR2 is SQIVND (reference sequence). CDR3 amino acids: CASSIGARSYNEQFF. CDR3 sequence (DNA): TGTGCCAGTAGTATAGGGGCTAGGTCGTACAATGAGCAGTTCTTC.

This clonotype was picked up many times. The rearrangement uses TRBV12-3 or TRBV12-4 and TRBJ2-7; a possible D gene is TRBD2 (6 bases). Trimming removed 2 bases from V and 2 bases from J, with 13 bases in between. The length of the CDR3 is 15 residues. CDR3 protein: CASSLRQGLAYEQYF. Here the CDR3 DNA reads TGTGCCAGCAGTTTAAGGCAGGGACTGGCCTACGAGCAGTACTTC.

This clonotype was seen at least ten times. The chain has TRBV27 and TRBJ2-3; D tentatively reads TRBD1 or TRBD2 (5 bases each). V shed 7 bases and J shed 2 bases, with 13 bases lying between them. The germline CDR1 and CDR2 sequences are MNHEY and SMNVEV (reference sequence). The length of the CDR3 is 14 residues. The CDR3 bases are TGTGCCAGCATTGGGGCGGGTCTCACAGATACGCAGTATTTT. Residues: CASIGAGLTDTQYF.

This clonotype was observed once. The V gene is TRBV13, the J gene TRBJ2-3; 13 bases align to TRBD2. This CDR3 comprises 17 residues. Germline V gene sequence: CDR1 PRHDT, CDR2 FYEKMQ (reference sequence). Trimming took 4 bases from V and 1 from J; bases not matched to a gene: 5. The CDR3: CASSSQTSGRRTDTQYF. CDR3 nucleotides: TGTGCCAGCAGCTCCCAGACTAGCGGGAGGCGCACAGATACGCAGTATTTT.

This clonotype was recorded at least ten times. The V and J genes are TRBV11-2 and TRBJ2-5, with D perhaps being TRBD1 or TRBD2 (5 bases each). The V end was cut by 1 base, the J end by 2 bases, with 11 bases between. Germline V gene lookup returns CDR1 SGHAT and CDR2 FQNNGV. The CDR3 has 15 residues. CDR3 in amino acids: CASSLGRDPQETQYF. The CDR3 nucleotides are TGTGCCAGCAGCTTAGGCCGGGACCCTCAAGAGACCCAGTACTTC.

There are many counts of this clonotype. The chain recombines TRBV20-1 with TRBJ2-3, with a tentative D call TRBD2 (6 bases). The length of the CDR3 is 13 residues. V was clipped by 3 bases and J by 6 bases, with 13 bases between them. Per the germline V gene, CDR1 is DFQATT and CDR2 is SNEGSKA (reference sequence). The CDR3 DNA reads TGCAGTGCTAGTGGGGGGAGCCGTGATACGCAGTATTTT. Amino acid sequence: CSASGGSRDTQYF.

The table lists this clonotype with a few counts. The CDR3 is CASSLGPPWGKLFF. CDR3 bases: TGTGCCAGCAGTTTAGGGCCGCCGTGGGGAAAACTGTTTTTT. The genes are TRBV12-3 or TRBV12-4 and TRBJ1-4; no clear D. Trimming cost V 1 base and J 10 bases, with 13 bases left between them. CDR3 size: 14 residues.

This clonotype was seen ten or more times. Written as DNA, the CDR3 is TGTGCCAGCACCCGCACTTCCCTCTATGGCTACACCTTC. Protein product: CASTRTSLYGYTF. The chain has TRBV28 and TRBJ1-2; D ambiguous. The CDR3 totals 13 residues. Germline values: CDR1 MDHEN, CDR2 SYDVKM. V was shortened by 7 bases and J by 4 bases, with 13 bases between the two germline ends.

This clonotype has at least ten counts. The rearrangement joins TRBV5-1 to TRBJ2-7, with TRBD2 matching over 10 bases. V shed 1 base and J 2 bases; nucleotides not matched to a gene: 3. The CDR3 has 15 residues. The germline V gene has CDR1 SGHRS and CDR2 YFSETQ. CDR3 residues: CASSLLAGGAYEQYF. In nucleotides, the CDR3 is TGCGCCAGCAGCTTGTTAGCGGGAGGCGCCTACGAGCAGTACTTC. The complete variable domain, with remaining parts taken from reference TRBV5-1 and TRBJ2-7, reads KAGVTQTPRYLIKTRGQQVTLSCSPISGHRSVSWYQQTPGQGLQFLFEYFSETQRNKGNFPGRFSGRQFSNSRSEMNVSTLELGDSALYLCASSLLAGGAYEQYFGPGTRLTVT.

This clonotype has a count of ten or more. The chain couples TRBV29-1 to TRBJ2-3; possible D gene TRBD1, 6 bases. The CDR3 totals 14 residues. Germline V gives CDR1 SQVTM, CDR2 ANQGSEA. CDR3 sequence (DNA): TGCAGTTTCCGGGACACCCGTAGGGAAGATACGCAGTATTTT. Protein product: CSFRDTRREDTQYF.